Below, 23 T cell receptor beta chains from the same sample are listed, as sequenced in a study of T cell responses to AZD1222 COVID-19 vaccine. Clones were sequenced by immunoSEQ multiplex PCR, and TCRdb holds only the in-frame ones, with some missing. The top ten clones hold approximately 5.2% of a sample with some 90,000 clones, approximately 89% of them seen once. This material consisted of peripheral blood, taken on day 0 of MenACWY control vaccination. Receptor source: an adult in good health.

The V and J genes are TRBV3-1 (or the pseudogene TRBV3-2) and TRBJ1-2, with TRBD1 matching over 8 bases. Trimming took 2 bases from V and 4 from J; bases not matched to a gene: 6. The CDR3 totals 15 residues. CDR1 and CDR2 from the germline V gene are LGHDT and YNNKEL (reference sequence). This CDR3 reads CASSQNWGQVYGYTF. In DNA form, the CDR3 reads TGTGCCAGCAGCCAAAACTGGGGACAGGTCTATGGCTACACCTTC.

The CDR3 DNA is TGTGCCAGCAGTTTGCTAAACGAGGGGACTGAAGCTTTCTTT. Translating gives CASSLLNEGTEAFF. The chain couples TRBV28 to TRBJ1-1; D possibly corresponds to TRBD1 (5 bases). V was cut by 3 bases and J by 5 bases, with 13 bases left in between. Germline V CDR1 and CDR2: MDHEN, SYDVKM. This CDR3 has 14 amino acids.

CDR3 sequence reads: CASSKALNTEAFF. In DNA form, the CDR3 reads TGTGCCAGCAGCAAAGCTCTCAACACTGAAGCTTTCTTT. V and J are TRBV7-9 and TRBJ1-1, with D uncertain. Germline values: CDR1 SEHNR, CDR2 FQNEAQ (reference sequence). Trimming took off 5 bases at V and 2 bases at J, with 9 bases between the two ends. The CDR3 is 13 residues long.

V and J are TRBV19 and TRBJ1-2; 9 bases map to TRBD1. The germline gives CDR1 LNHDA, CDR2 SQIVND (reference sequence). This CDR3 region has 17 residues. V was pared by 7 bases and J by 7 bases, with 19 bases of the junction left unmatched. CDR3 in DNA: TGTGCCAGTATCTCCCACCGGGACAGGGTTTCGCTAGGTGGCTACACCTTC. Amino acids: CASISHRDRVSLGGYTF.

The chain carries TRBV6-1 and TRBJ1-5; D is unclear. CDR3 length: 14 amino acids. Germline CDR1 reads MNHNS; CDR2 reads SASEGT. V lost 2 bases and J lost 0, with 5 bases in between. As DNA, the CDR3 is TGTGCCAGCAGTGAATCTCATAGCAATCAGCCCCAGCATTTT. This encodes CASSESHSNQPQHF.

Written as DNA, the CDR3 is TGTGCCAGCTCAATGGGACAGGGGTCTCGTGAGCAGTACTTC. Its protein is CASSMGQGSREQYF. V usage is TRBV18 and J usage is TRBJ2-7; 10 nucleotides align to TRBD1. J was trimmed by 7 bases and V by 5 bases; bases with no gene match: 8. The length of the CDR3 is 14 residues. CDR1 KGHSH and CDR2 LQKENI come from the germline V gene.

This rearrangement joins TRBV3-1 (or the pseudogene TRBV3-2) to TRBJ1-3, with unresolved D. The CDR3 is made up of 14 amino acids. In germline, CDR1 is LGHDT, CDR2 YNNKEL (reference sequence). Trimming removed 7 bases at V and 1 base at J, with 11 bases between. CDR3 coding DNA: TGTGCCAGCACCGTTAGATCTTCTGGAAACACCATATATTTT. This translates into CASTVRSSGNTIYF.

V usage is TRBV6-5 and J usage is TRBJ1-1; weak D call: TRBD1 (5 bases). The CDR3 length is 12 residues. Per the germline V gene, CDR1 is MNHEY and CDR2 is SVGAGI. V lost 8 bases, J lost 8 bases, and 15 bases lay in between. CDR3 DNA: TGTGCCAGCTTGGGGACCCACGGAGAAGCTTTCTTT. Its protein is CASLGTHGEAFF.

In DNA, the CDR3 is TGTGCCAGTCGGGACAGCTCCTACAATGAGCAGTTCTTC. Its protein product is CASRDSSYNEQFF. The gene calls are TRBV6-5 and TRBJ2-1; 7 nucleotides agree with TRBD1. Germline lookup yields CDR1 MNHEY and CDR2 SVGAGI. The CDR3 has 13 residues. The V segment lost 9 bases and the J segment 0 bases; nucleotides outside the gene matches: 2.

CDR3 loop: CASSYSRRYEKLFF. The CDR3, as DNA: TGTGCCAGCAGTTACTCACGGAGATATGAAAAACTGTTTTTT. The chain links TRBV6-5 to TRBJ1-4; D not certain. V lost 0 bases and J 6 bases, leaving 8 bases between the germline ends. Germline V gene data show CDR1 as MNHEY and CDR2 as SVGAGI. The CDR3 is made up of 14 amino acids.

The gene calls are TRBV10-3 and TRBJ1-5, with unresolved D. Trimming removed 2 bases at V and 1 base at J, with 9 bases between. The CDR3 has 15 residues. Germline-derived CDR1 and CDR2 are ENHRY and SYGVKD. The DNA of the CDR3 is TGTGCCATCAGTGAGGGAGCAGAGAGCAATCAGCCCCAGCATTTT. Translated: CAISEGAESNQPQHF.

The CDR3 DNA sequence: TGCGCCAGCAGCTCTAGCGGGAGCCCGACCAATGAGCAGTTCTTC. Translating gives CASSSSGSPTNEQFF. The J gene is TRBJ2-1, the V gene TRBV5-1, with 10 nucleotides matching TRBD2. The CDR3 spans 15 residues. V was clipped by 3 bases and J by 6 bases; unmatched bases: 6. Per germline, CDR1 SGHRS and CDR2 YFSETQ.

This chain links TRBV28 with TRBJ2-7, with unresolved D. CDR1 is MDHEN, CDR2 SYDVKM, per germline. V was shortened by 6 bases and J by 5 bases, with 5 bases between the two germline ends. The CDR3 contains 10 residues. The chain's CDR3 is CASRRHEQYF. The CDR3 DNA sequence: TGTGCCAGCAGACGGCACGAGCAGTACTTC.

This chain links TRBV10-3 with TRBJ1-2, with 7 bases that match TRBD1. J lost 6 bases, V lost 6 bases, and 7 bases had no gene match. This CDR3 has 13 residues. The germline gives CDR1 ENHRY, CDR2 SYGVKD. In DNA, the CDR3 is TGTGCCATCAGAGGACAGGAAGGTCATGGCTACACCTTC. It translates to CAIRGQEGHGYTF.

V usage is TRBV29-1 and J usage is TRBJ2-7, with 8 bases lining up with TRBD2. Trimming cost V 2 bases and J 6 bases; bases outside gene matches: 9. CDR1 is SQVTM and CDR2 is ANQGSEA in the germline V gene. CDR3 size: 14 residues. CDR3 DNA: TGCAGCGTTGAAACAGGCAGAACTAGCGGCGAGCAGTACTTC. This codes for CSVETGRTSGEQYF.

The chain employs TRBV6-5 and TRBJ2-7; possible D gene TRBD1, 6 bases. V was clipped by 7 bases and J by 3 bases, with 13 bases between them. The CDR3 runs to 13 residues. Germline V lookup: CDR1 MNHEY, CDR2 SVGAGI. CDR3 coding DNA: TGTGCCAGCACCATGACAGGCCTCTACGAGCAGTACTTC. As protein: CASTMTGLYEQYF.

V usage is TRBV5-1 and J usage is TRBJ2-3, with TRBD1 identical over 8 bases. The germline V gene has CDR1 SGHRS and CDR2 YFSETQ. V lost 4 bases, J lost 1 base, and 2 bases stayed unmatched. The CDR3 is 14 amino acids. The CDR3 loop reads CASSVDRGTDTQYF. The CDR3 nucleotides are TGCGCCAGCAGCGTGGACAGGGGCACAGATACGCAGTATTTT. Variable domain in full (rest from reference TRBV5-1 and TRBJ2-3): KAGVTQTPRYLIKTRGQQVTLSCSPISGHRSVSWYQQTPGQGLQFLFEYFSETQRNKGNFPGRFSGRQFSNSRSEMNVSTLELGDSALYLCASSVDRGTDTQYFGPGTRLTVL.

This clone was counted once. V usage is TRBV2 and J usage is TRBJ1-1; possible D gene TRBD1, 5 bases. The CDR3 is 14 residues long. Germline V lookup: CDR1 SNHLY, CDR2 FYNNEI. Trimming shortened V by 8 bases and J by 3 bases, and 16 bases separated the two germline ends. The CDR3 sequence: CASYLSRGDTEAFF. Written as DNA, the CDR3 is TGTGCCAGCTATCTATCAAGGGGAGACACTGAAGCTTTCTTT.

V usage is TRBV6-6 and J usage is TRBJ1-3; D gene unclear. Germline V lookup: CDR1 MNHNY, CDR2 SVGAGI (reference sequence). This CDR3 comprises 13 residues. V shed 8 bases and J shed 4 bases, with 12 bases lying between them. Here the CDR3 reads CASVPTRGNTIYF. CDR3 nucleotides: TGTGCCAGCGTACCCACCCGAGGAAACACCATATATTTT.

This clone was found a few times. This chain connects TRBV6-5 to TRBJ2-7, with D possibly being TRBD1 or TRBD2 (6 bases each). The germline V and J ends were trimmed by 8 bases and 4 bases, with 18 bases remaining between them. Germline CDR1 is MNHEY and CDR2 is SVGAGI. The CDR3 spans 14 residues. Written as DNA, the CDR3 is TGTGCCAGCGGCAGTCGGGGGCGTGCGTACGAGCAGTACTTC. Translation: CASGSRGRAYEQYF.

The CDR3, as DNA: TGTGCCAGCAGTGCGACTAGCGGGGGGGCCGGGGATACGCAGTATTTT. Translating it yields CASSATSGGAGDTQYF. The chain links TRBV6-1 to TRBJ2-3, with 14 bases that match TRBD2. V gave up 4 bases and J gave up 6 bases; unmatched junction bases: 6. CDR3 length: 16 residues. Germline V CDR1 and CDR2: MNHNS, SASEGT.

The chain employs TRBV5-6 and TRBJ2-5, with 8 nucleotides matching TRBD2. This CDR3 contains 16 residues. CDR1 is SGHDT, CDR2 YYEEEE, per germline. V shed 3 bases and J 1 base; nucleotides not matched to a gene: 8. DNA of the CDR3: TGTGCCAGCAGCTGGGACCGCGGGAGGCCCCAAGAGACCCAGTACTTC. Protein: CASSWDRGRPQETQYF.

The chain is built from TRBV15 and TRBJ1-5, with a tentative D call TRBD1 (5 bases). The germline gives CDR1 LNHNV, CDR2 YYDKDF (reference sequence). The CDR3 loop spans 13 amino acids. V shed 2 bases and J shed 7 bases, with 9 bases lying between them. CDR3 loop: CATSRLGEQPQHF. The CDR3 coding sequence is TGTGCCACCAGCAGACTGGGGGAACAGCCCCAGCATTTT.